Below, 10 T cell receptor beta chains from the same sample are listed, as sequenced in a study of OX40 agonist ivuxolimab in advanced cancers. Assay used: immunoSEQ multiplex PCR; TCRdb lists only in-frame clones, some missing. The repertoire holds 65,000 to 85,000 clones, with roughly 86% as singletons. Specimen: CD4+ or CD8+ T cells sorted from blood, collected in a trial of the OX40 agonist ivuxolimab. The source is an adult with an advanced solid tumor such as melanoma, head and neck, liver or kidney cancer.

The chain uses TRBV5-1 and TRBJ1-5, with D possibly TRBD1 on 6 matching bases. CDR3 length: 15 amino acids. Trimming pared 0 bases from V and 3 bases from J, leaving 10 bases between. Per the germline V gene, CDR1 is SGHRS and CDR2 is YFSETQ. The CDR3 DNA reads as TGCGCCAGCAGCTTGGGGACAGAAAACAATCAGCCCCAGCATTTT. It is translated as CASSLGTENNQPQHF.

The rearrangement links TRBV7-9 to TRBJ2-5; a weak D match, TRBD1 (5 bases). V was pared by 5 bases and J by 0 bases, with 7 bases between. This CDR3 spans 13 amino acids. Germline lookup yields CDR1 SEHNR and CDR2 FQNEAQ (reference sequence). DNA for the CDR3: TGTGCCAGCAGCCAGACAGACCAAGAGACCCAGTACTTC. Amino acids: CASSQTDQETQYF.

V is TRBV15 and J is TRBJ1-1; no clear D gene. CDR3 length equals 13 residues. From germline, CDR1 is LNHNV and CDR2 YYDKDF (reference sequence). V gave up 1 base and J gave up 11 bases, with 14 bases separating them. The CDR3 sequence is CATSRGEGREAFF. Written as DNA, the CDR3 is TGTGCCACCAGCAGAGGGGAGGGCCGAGAGGCTTTCTTT.

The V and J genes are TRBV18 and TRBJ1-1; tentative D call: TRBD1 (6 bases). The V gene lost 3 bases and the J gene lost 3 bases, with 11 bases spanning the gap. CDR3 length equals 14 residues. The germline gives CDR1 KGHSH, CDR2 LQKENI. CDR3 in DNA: TGTGCCAGCTCACCTCAGGGGTCGTACACTGAAGCTTTCTTT. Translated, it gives CASSPQGSYTEAFF.

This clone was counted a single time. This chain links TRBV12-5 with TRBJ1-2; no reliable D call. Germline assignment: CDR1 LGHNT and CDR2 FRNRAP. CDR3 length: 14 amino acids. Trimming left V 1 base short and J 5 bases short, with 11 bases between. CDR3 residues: CASGLDFGLYGYTF. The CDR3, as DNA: TGTGCTAGTGGTTTGGACTTTGGGCTTTATGGCTACACCTTC. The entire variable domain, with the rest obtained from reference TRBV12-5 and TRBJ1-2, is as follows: DARVTQTPRHKVTEMGQEVTMRCQPILGHNTVFWYRQTMMQGLELLAYFRNRAPLDDSGMPKDRFSAEMPDATLATLKIQPSEPRDSAVYFCASGLDFGLYGYTFGSGTRLTVV.

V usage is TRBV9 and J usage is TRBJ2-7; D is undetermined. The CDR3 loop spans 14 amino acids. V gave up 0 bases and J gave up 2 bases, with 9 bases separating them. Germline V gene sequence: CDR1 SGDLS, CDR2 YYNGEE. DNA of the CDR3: TGTGCCAGCAGCGTAGAGTCGACTCCCTACGAGCAGTACTTC. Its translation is CASSVESTPYEQYF.

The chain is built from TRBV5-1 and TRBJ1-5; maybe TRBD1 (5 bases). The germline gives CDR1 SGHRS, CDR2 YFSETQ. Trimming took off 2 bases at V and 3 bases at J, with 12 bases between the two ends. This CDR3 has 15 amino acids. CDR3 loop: CASSLGAGINQPQHF. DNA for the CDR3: TGCGCCAGCAGCTTAGGGGCAGGGATCAATCAGCCCCAGCATTTT.

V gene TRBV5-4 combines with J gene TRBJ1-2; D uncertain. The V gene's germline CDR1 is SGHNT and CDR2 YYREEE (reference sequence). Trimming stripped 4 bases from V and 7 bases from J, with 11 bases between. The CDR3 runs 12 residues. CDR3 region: CASSPPQGGYTF. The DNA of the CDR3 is TGTGCCAGCAGCCCCCCACAAGGTGGCTACACCTTC.

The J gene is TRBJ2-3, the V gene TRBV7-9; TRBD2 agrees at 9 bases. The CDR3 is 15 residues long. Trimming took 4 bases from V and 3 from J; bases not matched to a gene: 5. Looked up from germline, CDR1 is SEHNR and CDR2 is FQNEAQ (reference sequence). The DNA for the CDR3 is TGTGCCAGCAGCTCAGGACTAGCGTCGACAGATACGCAGTATTTT. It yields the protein CASSSGLASTDTQYF.

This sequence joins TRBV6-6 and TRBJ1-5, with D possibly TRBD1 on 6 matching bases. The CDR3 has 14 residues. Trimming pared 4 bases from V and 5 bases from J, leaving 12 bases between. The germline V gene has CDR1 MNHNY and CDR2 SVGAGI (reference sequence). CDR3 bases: TGTGCCAGCAGTTCACCACAGGGTTATCAGCCCCAGCATTTT. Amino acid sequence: CASSSPQGYQPQHF.